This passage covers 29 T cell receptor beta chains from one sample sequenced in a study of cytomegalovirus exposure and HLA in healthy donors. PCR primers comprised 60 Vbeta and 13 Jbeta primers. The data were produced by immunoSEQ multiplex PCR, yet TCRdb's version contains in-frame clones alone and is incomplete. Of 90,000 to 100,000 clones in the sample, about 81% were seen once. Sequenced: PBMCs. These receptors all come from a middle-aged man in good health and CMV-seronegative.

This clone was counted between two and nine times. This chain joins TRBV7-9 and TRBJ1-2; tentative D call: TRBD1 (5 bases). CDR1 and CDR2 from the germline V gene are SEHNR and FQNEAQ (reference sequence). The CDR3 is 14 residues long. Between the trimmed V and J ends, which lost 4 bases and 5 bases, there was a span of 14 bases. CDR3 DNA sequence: TGTGCCAGCAGCTCCGGGGGGATTGGGTATGGCTACACCTTC. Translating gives CASSSGGIGYGYTF.

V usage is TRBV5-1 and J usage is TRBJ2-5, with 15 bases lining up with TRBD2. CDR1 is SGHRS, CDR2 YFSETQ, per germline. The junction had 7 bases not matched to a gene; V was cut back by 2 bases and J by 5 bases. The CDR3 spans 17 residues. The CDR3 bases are TGCGCCAGCAGCTTCAGGCCCGGGACTAGCGGGGGGGAGACCCAGTACTTC. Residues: CASSFRPGTSGGETQYF.

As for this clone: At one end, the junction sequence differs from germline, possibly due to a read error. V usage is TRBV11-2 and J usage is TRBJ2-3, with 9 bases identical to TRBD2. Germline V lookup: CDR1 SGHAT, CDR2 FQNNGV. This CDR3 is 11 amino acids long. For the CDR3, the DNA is TGTGCCGGCAGCGGGGGGGATACGCAGTATTTT. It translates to CAGSGGDTQYF.

CDR3 nucleotide sequence: TGTGCCAGCAGGGGACAGATTAGCTCCTACGAGCAGTACTTC. Translated: CASRGQISSYEQYF. This chain uses TRBV28 with TRBJ2-7; TRBD1 matches at 7 bases. The germline gives CDR1 MDHEN, CDR2 SYDVKM. The CDR3 is 14 amino acids. Trimming at V came to 6 bases and at J to 0 bases, leaving 5 bases not matched to a gene.

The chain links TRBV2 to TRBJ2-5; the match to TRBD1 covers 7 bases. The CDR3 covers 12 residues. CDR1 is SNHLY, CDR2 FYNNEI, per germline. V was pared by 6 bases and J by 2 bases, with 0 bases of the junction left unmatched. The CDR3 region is CASRTGQETQYF. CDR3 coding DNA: TGTGCCAGCAGGACAGGGCAAGAGACCCAGTACTTC.

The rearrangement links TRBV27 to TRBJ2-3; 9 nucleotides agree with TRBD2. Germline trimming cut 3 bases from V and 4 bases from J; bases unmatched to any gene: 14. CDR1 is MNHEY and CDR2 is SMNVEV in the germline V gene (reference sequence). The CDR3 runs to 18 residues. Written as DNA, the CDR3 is TGTGCCAGCAGTTTTGTTGGTGGGAGCGGGGGGACATCAGATACGCAGTATTTT. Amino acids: CASSFVGGSGGTSDTQYF.

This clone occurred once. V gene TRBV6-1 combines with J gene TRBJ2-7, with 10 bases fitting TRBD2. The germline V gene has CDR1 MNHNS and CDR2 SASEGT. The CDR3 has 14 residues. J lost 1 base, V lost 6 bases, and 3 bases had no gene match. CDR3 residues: CASRASGGSYEQYF. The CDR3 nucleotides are TGTGCCAGCAGGGCTAGCGGGGGTTCCTACGAGCAGTACTTC.

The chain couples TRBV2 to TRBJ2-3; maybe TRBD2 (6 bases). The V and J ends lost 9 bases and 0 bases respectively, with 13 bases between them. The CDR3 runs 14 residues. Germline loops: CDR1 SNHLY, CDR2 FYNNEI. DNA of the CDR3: TGTGCCAGTGCCGGGGACTTTAGCACAGATACGCAGTATTTT. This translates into CASAGDFSTDTQYF. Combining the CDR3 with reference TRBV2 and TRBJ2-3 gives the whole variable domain EPEVTQTPSHQVTQMGQEVILRCVPISNHLYFYWYRQILGQKVEFLVSFYNNEISEKSEIFDDQFSVERPDGSNFTLKIRSTKLEDSAMYFCASAGDFSTDTQYFGPGTRLTVL.

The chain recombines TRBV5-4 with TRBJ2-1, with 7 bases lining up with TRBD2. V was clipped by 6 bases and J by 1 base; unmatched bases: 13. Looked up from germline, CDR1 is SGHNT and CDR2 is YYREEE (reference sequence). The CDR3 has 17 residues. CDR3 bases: TGTGCCAGCACCCTGGGAGGGCCGAGCGATTCCTACAATGAGCAGTTCTTC. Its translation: CASTLGGPSDSYNEQFF.

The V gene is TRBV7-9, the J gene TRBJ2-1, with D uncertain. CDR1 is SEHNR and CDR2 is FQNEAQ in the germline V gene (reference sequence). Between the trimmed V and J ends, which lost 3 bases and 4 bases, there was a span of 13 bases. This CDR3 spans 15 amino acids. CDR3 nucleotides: TGTGCCAGCAGCTTGGGTCCAGGCCTATACAATGAGCAGTTCTTC. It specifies CASSLGPGLYNEQFF. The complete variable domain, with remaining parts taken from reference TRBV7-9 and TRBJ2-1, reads DTGVSQNPRHKITKRGQNVTFRCDPISEHNRLYWYRQTLGQGPEFLTYFQNEAQLEKSRLLSDRFSAERPKGSFSTLEIQRTEQGDSAMYLCASSLGPGLYNEQFFGPGTRLTVL.

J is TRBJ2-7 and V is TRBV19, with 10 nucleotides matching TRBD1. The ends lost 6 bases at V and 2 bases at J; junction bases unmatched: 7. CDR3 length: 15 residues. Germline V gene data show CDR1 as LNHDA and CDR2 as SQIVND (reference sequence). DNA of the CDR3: TGTGCCAGTAGGGTGGATGGGACAGGGGCCTACGAGCAGTACTTC. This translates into CASRVDGTGAYEQYF.

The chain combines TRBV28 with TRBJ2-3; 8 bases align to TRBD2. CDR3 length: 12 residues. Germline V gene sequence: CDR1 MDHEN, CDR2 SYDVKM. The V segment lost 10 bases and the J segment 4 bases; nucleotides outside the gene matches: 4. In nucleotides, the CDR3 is TGTGCCACCGGGGGGGGTCCAGATACGCAGTATTTT. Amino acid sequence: CATGGGPDTQYF.

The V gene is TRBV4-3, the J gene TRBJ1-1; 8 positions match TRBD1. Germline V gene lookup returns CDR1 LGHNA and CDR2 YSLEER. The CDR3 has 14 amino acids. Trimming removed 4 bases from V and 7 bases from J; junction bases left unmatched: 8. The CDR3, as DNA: TGCGCCAGCAGCCCTAGACAGGGGTCGGGTGAAGCTTTCTTT. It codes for CASSPRQGSGEAFF.

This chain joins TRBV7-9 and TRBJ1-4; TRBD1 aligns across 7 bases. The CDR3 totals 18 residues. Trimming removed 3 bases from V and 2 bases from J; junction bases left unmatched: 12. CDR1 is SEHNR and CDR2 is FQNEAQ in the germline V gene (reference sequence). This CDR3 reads CASSFSLGGGPTNEKLFF. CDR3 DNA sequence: TGTGCCAGCAGCTTTAGTCTAGGGGGCGGACCGACTAATGAAAAACTGTTTTTT.

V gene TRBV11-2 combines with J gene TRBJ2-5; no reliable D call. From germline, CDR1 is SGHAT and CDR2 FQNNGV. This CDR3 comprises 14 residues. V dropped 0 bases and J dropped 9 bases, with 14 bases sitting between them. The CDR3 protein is CASSLDQERGAQYF. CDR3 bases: TGTGCCAGCAGCTTAGATCAAGAGAGAGGCGCCCAGTACTTC.

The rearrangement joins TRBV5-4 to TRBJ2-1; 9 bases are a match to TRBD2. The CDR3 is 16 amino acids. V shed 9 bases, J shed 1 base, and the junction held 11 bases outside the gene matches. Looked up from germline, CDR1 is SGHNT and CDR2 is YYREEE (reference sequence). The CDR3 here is CATQGGGGQSYNEQFF. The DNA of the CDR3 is TGTGCCACCCAGGGCGGGGGGGGGCAATCCTACAATGAGCAGTTCTTC. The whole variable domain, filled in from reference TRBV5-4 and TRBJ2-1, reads ETGVTQSPTHLIKTRGQQVTLRCSSQSGHNTVSWYQQALGQGPQFIFQYYREEENGRGNFPPRFSGLQFPNYSSELNVNALELDDSALYLCATQGGGGQSYNEQFFGPGTRLTVL.

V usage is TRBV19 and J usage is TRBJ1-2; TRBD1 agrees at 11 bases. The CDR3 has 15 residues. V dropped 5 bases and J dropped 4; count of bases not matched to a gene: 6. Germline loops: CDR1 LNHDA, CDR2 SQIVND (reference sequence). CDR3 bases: TGTGCCAGTAGTCCCTCGGACAGGGGGCCCTATGGCTACACCTTC. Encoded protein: CASSPSDRGPYGYTF.

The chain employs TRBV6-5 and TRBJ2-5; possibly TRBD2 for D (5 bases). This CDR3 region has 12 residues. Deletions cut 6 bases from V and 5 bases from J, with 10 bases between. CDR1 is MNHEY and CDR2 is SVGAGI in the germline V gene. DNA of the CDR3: TGTGCCAGCAGCTCCCGGAGGGAGACCCAGTACTTC. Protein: CASSSRRETQYF.

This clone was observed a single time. For the CDR3, the DNA is TGCGCCAGCAGCCCTGAGGGGCAGGGAGGTCAGCCCCAGCATTTT. It encodes CASSPEGQGGQPQHF. J is TRBJ1-5 and V is TRBV5-1; D may be TRBD1 (5 bases). The germline gives CDR1 SGHRS, CDR2 YFSETQ. The CDR3 totals 15 residues. The germline V and J ends were trimmed by 4 bases and 6 bases, with 17 bases remaining between them.

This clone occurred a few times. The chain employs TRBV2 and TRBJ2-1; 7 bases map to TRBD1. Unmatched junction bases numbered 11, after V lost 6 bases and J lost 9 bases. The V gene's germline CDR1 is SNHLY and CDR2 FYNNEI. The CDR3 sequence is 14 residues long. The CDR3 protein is CASRFGTDDSEQFF. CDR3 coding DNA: TGTGCCAGCAGGTTCGGGACAGACGATAGTGAGCAGTTCTTC. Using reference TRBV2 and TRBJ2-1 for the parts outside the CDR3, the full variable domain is EPEVTQTPSHQVTQMGQEVILRCVPISNHLYFYWYRQILGQKVEFLVSFYNNEISEKSEIFDDQFSVERPDGSNFTLKIRSTKLEDSAMYFCASRFGTDDSEQFFGPGTRLTVL.

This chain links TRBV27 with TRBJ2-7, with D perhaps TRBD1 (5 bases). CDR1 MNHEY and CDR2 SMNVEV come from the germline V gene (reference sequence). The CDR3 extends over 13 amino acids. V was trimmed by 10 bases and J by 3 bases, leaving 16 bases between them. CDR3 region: CATGPGLVYEQYF. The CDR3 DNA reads TGTGCCACCGGACCAGGGTTAGTCTACGAGCAGTACTTC.

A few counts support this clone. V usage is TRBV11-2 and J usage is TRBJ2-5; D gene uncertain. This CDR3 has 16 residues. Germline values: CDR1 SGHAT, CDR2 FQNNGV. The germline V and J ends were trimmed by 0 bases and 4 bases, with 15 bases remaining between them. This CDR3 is CASSLDSGPLVETQYF. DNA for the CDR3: TGTGCCAGCAGCTTAGATTCGGGTCCCTTAGTAGAGACCCAGTACTTC. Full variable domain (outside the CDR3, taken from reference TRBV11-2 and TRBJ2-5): EAGVAQSPRYKIIEKRQSVAFWCNPISGHATLYWYQQILGQGPKLLIQFQNNGVVDDSQLPKDRFSAERLKGVDSTLKIQPAKLEDSAVYLCASSLDSGPLVETQYFGPGTRLLVL.

In DNA, the CDR3 is TGTGCCAGCTCTTGGTTGGCGGGGGGGCTTAATGAGCAGTTCTTC. It yields the protein CASSWLAGGLNEQFF. The chain combines TRBV6-5 with TRBJ2-1; 9 bases align to TRBD2. V gave up 8 bases and J gave up 7 bases; unmatched junction bases: 12. Germline V gene sequence: CDR1 MNHEY, CDR2 SVGAGI. The length of the CDR3 is 15 residues.

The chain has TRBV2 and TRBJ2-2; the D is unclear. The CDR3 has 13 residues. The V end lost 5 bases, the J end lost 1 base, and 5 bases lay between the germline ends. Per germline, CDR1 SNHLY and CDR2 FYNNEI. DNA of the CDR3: TGTGCCAGCAGTCGCGAGAACACCGGGGAGCTGTTTTTT. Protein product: CASSRENTGELFF.

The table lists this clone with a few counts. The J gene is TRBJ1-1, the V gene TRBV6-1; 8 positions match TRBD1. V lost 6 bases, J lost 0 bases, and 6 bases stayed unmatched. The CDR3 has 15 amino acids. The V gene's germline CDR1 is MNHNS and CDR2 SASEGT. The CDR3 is CASRAQGAMNTEAFF. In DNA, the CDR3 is TGTGCCAGCAGGGCTCAGGGGGCTATGAACACTGAAGCTTTCTTT.

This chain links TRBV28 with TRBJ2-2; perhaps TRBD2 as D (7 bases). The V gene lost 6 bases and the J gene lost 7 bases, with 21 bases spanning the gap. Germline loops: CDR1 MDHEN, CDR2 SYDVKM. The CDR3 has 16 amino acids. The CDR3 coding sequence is TGTGCCAGCAGCCGTCGCGGGGGCGGAGTTGGCGGGGAGCTGTTTTTT. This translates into CASSRRGGGVGGELFF.

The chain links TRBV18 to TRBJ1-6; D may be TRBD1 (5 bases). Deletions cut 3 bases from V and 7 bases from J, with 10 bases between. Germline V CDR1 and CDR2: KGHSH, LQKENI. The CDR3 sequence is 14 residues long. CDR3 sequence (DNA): TGTGCCAGCTCACCGCAGGGTGGGAATTCACCCCTCCACTTT. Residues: CASSPQGGNSPLHF.

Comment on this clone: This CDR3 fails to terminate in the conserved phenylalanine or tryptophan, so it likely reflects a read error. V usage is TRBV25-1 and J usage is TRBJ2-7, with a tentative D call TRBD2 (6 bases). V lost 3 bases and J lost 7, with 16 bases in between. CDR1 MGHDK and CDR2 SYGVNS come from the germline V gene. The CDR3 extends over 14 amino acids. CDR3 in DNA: TGTGCCAGCAGTGACCCCACCCGGGGGTGGGAGCAGTACCTC. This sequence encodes CASSDPTRGWEQYL.

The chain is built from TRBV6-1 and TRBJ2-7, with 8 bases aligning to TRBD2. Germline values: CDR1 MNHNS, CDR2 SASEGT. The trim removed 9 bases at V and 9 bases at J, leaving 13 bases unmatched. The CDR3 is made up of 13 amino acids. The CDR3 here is CASSSGGFVRQYF. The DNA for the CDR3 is TGTGCCAGTTCCAGCGGGGGATTTGTGCGGCAGTACTTC.